This TCR beta chain was captured in a study of blood T cell repertoires in COVID-19. Study details: Italy, Spain and the United States were the sources of the convalescent and acute COVID-19 samples.

This CDR3 has 18 residues. Trimming removed 2 bases from V and 3 bases from J; junction bases left unmatched: 16. CDR1 SNHLY and CDR2 FYNNEI come from the germline V gene. Original data processing: Estimates of nucleated cell counts were drawn from the amplification of reference gene primers. The table came from immunoSEQ multiplex PCR; TCRdb's copy has only in-frame clones and leaves some out. V, J and clone size reflect that table, while D and trimming were determined from the DNA. Of 150,000 or so clones in the sample, around 79% were seen once. This clonotype was sampled from a man aged 80 or over with acute or convalescent COVID-19. This chain links TRBV2 with TRBJ2-7; 7 positions match TRBD1. What was sequenced was peripheral blood. CDR3 bases: TGTGCCAGCAGTGAATCCACCTCCGTCGGGACAGCCTACTACGAGCAGTACGTC. Translated: CASSESTSVGTAYYEQYV.